Listed below are T cell receptor beta chains from one sample, sequenced in a study of blood T cell repertoires in COVID-19. Profiled with immunoSEQ multiplex PCR; TCRdb holds only in-frame clones, not every one. The sample lists 100,000 to 130,000 clones, 80% to 90% occurring once. Sequenced material: peripheral blood. These receptors all stem from a human donor in a cohort sampled during active COVID-19. Each CDR3 is given with its conserved first and last residue. A D gene is named only where the DNA matches it firmly. A clone size is listed for some rows: how often the clone was seen (once, few, many), or a class if it is expanded.

clone_size: -
j_call: TRBJ2-4
d_call: -
v_call: TRBV3-1/TRBV3-2
cdr3_nt: TGTGCCAGCAGCCAAGGGGTCACAGGGAGGGGAAACATTCAGTACTTC
cdr3_aa: CASSQGVTGRGNIQYF

clone_size: -
j_call: TRBJ2-1
d_call: -
v_call: TRBV28
cdr3_nt: TGTGCCAGCAGTGAGATGAGCTCCTACAATGAGCAGTTCTTC
cdr3_aa: CASSEMSSYNEQFF

clone_size: once
j_call: TRBJ1-5
d_call: -
v_call: TRBV5-1
cdr3_nt: TGCGCCAGCAGGGGGGGGATCAATCAGCCCCAGCATTTT
cdr3_aa: CASRGGINQPQHF

clone_size: -
j_call: TRBJ1-6
d_call: TRBD1
v_call: TRBV19
cdr3_nt: TGTGCCAGTAGTTTCCGACAGGGAGGTAACTCACCCCTCCACTTT
cdr3_aa: CASSFRQGGNSPLHF

clone_size: -
j_call: TRBJ1-4
d_call: -
v_call: TRBV16
cdr3_nt: TGTGCCAGCAGCCAAAGCGGAGTTAATGAAAAACTGTTTTTT
cdr3_aa: CASSQSGVNEKLFF

clone_size: -
j_call: TRBJ2-2
d_call: -
v_call: TRBV7-9
cdr3_nt: TGTGCCAGCAGCTCAGGCACAGTCGGGGAGCTGTTTTTT
cdr3_aa: CASSSGTVGELFF

clone_size: once
j_call: TRBJ2-2
d_call: TRBD1
v_call: TRBV9
cdr3_nt: TGTGCCAGCAGCGCCGGGACAGGGGGCGGGGAGCTGTTTTTT
cdr3_aa: CASSAGTGGGELFF

clone_size: -
j_call: TRBJ2-7
d_call: -
v_call: TRBV10-3
cdr3_nt: TGTGCCATCAGTGAGCGAGGGAGCTCCTACGAGCAGTACTTC
cdr3_aa: CAISERGSSYEQYF

clone_size: -
j_call: TRBJ1-3
d_call: -
v_call: TRBV7-6
cdr3_nt: TGTGCCAGCAGCTCGCAGGGGAATTCTGGAAACACCATATATTTT
cdr3_aa: CASSSQGNSGNTIYF

clone_size: -
j_call: TRBJ2-7
d_call: TRBD1
v_call: TRBV5-1
cdr3_nt: TGCGCCAGCAGCTCATCGGGACAGGGGCTAAACTACGAGCAGTACTTC
cdr3_aa: CASSSSGQGLNYEQYF

clone_size: once
j_call: TRBJ2-1
d_call: -
v_call: TRBV7-3
cdr3_nt: TGTGCCAGCAGCTTATGGGCAGAGACTATGGATGAGCAGTTCTTC
cdr3_aa: CASSLWAETMDEQFF

clone_size: -
j_call: TRBJ1-1
d_call: -
v_call: TRBV4-1
cdr3_nt: TGCGCCAGTAGGGGCCCTTTAATGAACACTGAAGCTTTCTTT
cdr3_aa: CASRGPLMNTEAFF

clone_size: -
j_call: TRBJ1-5
d_call: -
v_call: TRBV4-2
cdr3_nt: TGTGCCAGCAGCCAAGACAGGGGTCAGCCCCAGCATTTT
cdr3_aa: CASSQDRGQPQHF

clone_size: -
j_call: TRBJ2-3
d_call: -
v_call: TRBV7-3
cdr3_nt: TGTGCCAGCAGCTTAACGATGGGGGCGGCGCAGTATTTT
cdr3_aa: CASSLTMGAAQYF

clone_size: -
j_call: TRBJ2-1
d_call: -
v_call: TRBV9
cdr3_nt: TGTGCCAGCAGCGTAGAAACGGGGAGTCCCTGGAATGAGCAGTTCTTC
cdr3_aa: CASSVETGSPWNEQFF

clone_size: -
j_call: TRBJ1-3
d_call: TRBD1
v_call: TRBV7-6
cdr3_nt: TGTGCCAGCAGCTTCGGACAGGGGGCTGGAAACACCATATATTTT
cdr3_aa: CASSFGQGAGNTIYF

clone_size: few
j_call: TRBJ2-7
d_call: -
v_call: TRBV7-9
cdr3_nt: TGTGCCAGCAGCTATCTATACGAGCAGTACTTC
cdr3_aa: CASSYLYEQYF

clone_size: medium-sized
j_call: TRBJ2-7
d_call: TRBD1
v_call: TRBV7-9
cdr3_nt: TGTGCCAGCAGCGGGACAGGGACTTACGAGCAGTACTTC
cdr3_aa: CASSGTGTYEQYF

clone_size: -
j_call: TRBJ2-3
d_call: TRBD2
v_call: TRBV19
cdr3_nt: TGTGCCAGTAGACCGGGGCGGGAGGGCGCAGATACGCAGTATTTT
cdr3_aa: CASRPGREGADTQYF

clone_size: -
j_call: TRBJ1-1
d_call: TRBD1
v_call: TRBV4-2
cdr3_nt: TGTGCCAGCAGCCCCGGGACAGACTTAAAAGCTTTCTTT
cdr3_aa: CASSPGTDLKAFF

clone_size: -
j_call: TRBJ2-1
d_call: TRBD2
v_call: TRBV29-1
cdr3_nt: TGCAGCGTTGAAGAAGGGGCGGGAGGGCGTAATGAGCAGTTCTTC
cdr3_aa: CSVEEGAGGRNEQFF

clone_size: -
j_call: TRBJ2-7
d_call: -
v_call: TRBV11-2
cdr3_nt: TGTGCCAGCAGCTTGGGGCACGAGCAGTACTTC
cdr3_aa: CASSLGHEQYF

clone_size: -
j_call: TRBJ2-1
d_call: TRBD2
v_call: TRBV20-1
cdr3_nt: TGCAGTGCTAGTAGAACTAGCGGAGGTGGCTCCTACAATGAGCAGTTCTTC
cdr3_aa: CSASRTSGGGSYNEQFF

clone_size: once
j_call: TRBJ2-7
d_call: TRBD1
v_call: TRBV27
cdr3_nt: TGTGCCAGCAGTCTCTGGGACAGGGACAACGAGCAGTACTTC
cdr3_aa: CASSLWDRDNEQYF

clone_size: -
j_call: TRBJ1-1
d_call: -
v_call: TRBV28
cdr3_nt: TGTGCCAGCAATACCCCCGGGAACACTGAAGCTTTCTTT
cdr3_aa: CASNTPGNTEAFF

clone_size: -
j_call: TRBJ1-1
d_call: TRBD1
v_call: TRBV18
cdr3_nt: TGTGCCAGTAGACAGGGTATGAACACTGAAGCTTTCTTT
cdr3_aa: CASRQGMNTEAFF

clone_size: -
j_call: TRBJ1-2
d_call: -
v_call: TRBV10-3
cdr3_nt: TGTGCCATCAGTGGGGGGGACGTATTGAGCGGCTACACCTTC
cdr3_aa: CAISGGDVLSGYTF

clone_size: -
j_call: TRBJ2-1
d_call: TRBD2
v_call: TRBV6-5
cdr3_nt: TGTGCCAGCAGTTGGGATACTAGCGGGAAGTACAATGAGCAGTTCTTC
cdr3_aa: CASSWDTSGKYNEQFF

clone_size: -
j_call: TRBJ1-1
d_call: -
v_call: TRBV14
cdr3_nt: TGTGCCAGCAGCCAAGAGGGGTGGGGGGTTACTGAAGCTTTCTTT
cdr3_aa: CASSQEGWGVTEAFF

clone_size: -
j_call: TRBJ1-4
d_call: -
v_call: TRBV6-2/TRBV6-3
cdr3_nt: TGTGCCAGCAGTAGGCGGACAGCCCTGTTTTTT
cdr3_aa: CASSRRTALFF

clone_size: -
j_call: TRBJ2-1
d_call: -
v_call: TRBV27
cdr3_nt: TGTGCCAGCAGTTTATGGACCGGGAACAATGAGCAGTTCTTC
cdr3_aa: CASSLWTGNNEQFF

clone_size: -
j_call: TRBJ2-4
d_call: TRBD2
v_call: TRBV6-6
cdr3_nt: TGTGCCAGCAGTCCCCTAGCGGGAGAAACTTTAGCCAAAAACATTCAGTACTTC
cdr3_aa: CASSPLAGETLAKNIQYF

clone_size: -
j_call: TRBJ2-3
d_call: TRBD2
v_call: TRBV27
cdr3_nt: TGTGCCAGCAGTTCGGGACTAGCGGGGCAAGATACGCAGTATTTT
cdr3_aa: CASSSGLAGQDTQYF

clone_size: -
j_call: TRBJ2-6
d_call: -
v_call: TRBV11-3
cdr3_nt: TGTGCCAGCAGCTTAGATCTGAGGGCTGGGGCCAACGTCCTGACTTTC
cdr3_aa: CASSLDLRAGANVLTF

clone_size: -
j_call: TRBJ1-3
d_call: TRBD1
v_call: TRBV25-1
cdr3_nt: TGTGCCAGCAGCAGGGGGTTAACTGGAAACACCATATATTTT
cdr3_aa: CASSRGLTGNTIYF

clone_size: -
j_call: TRBJ2-7
d_call: TRBD1
v_call: TRBV19
cdr3_nt: TGTGCCAGTAGTACCCCGACAGGGTCCCCCGATTACGAGCAGTACTTC
cdr3_aa: CASSTPTGSPDYEQYF